These 29 T cell receptor beta chains originate from one sample sequenced in a study of control samples from healthy donors and cancer patients. The method was immunoSEQ multiplex PCR; TCRdb's version includes in-frame clones alone and lacks a portion of them. The data contain 70,000 to 95,000 clones, approximately 89% of them singletons. Sequencing was carried out using blood. The receptor set was obtained from a woman aged 25 to 39 in good health.

The V and J genes are TRBV5-1 and TRBJ2-2; D possibly corresponds to TRBD1 (6 bases). CDR3 length: 16 amino acids. Germline CDR1 reads SGHRS; CDR2 reads YFSETQ. With 4 bases removed from V and 4 bases from J, the gap between germline ends came to 17 bases. The CDR3 is CASSLRPRGSTGELFF. CDR3 sequence (DNA): TGCGCCAGCAGCCTGCGACCGAGGGGGAGCACCGGGGAGCTGTTTTTT.

V gene TRBV27 combines with J gene TRBJ1-2; a possible D gene is TRBD1 (6 bases). The CDR3 spans 14 residues. V was cut by 2 bases and J by 4 bases, with 11 bases left in between. The V gene's germline CDR1 is MNHEY and CDR2 SMNVEV (reference sequence). The CDR3 sequence: CASSLQGSSYGYTF. In nucleotides, the CDR3 is TGTGCCAGCAGTTTACAGGGGAGCTCCTATGGCTACACCTTC.

The J gene is TRBJ1-1, the V gene TRBV5-6, with no clear D. Germline-derived CDR1 and CDR2 are SGHDT and YYEEEE. The CDR3 covers 13 residues. Trimming left V 5 bases short and J 1 base short, with 9 bases between. CDR3 DNA sequence: TGTGCCAGCAGGTTTAGGAGGAACACTGAAGCTTTCTTT. This codes for CASRFRRNTEAFF.

The chain employs TRBV28 and TRBJ2-4; possibly TRBD2 for D (5 bases). Germline values: CDR1 MDHEN, CDR2 SYDVKM. CDR3 length: 12 residues. CDR3 in amino acids: CSTGLAKNIQYF. In nucleotides, the CDR3 is TGTAGTACGGGGTTGGCCAAAAACATTCAGTACTTC.

V usage is TRBV18 and J usage is TRBJ1-5, with 7 bases identical to TRBD1. The germline gives CDR1 KGHSH, CDR2 LQKENI. The CDR3 contains 15 residues. After removal of 2 bases from V and 4 bases from J, the junction contained 5 bases not matched to a gene. In nucleotides, the CDR3 is TGTGCCAGCTCACCAGGACAGGTGGGGAATCAGCCCCAGCATTTT. Protein sequence: CASSPGQVGNQPQHF. The full variable domain, with the rest looked up from reference TRBV18 and TRBJ1-5, is NAGVMQNPRHLVRRRGQEARLRCSPMKGHSHVYWYRQLPEEGLKFMVYLQKENIIDESGMPKERFSAEFPKEGPSILRIQQVVRGDSAAYFCASSPGQVGNQPQHFGDGTRLSIL.

V is TRBV5-1 and J is TRBJ1-4, with D possibly being TRBD1 (5 bases). Per the germline V gene, CDR1 is SGHRS and CDR2 is YFSETQ. V was pared by 4 bases and J by 3 bases, with 16 bases between. The CDR3 consists of 16 residues. CDR3: CASSPGRINPNEKLFF. For the CDR3, the DNA is TGCGCCAGCAGCCCGGGACGGATCAACCCTAATGAAAAACTGTTTTTT.

The chain carries TRBV2 and TRBJ1-1; 10 nucleotides line up with TRBD1. The V and J ends lost 11 bases and 2 bases, in that order; junction bases with no gene match: 2. Germline V gene sequence: CDR1 SNHLY, CDR2 FYNNEI. This CDR3 spans 12 amino acids. The chain's CDR3 is CARTGGNTEAFF. Written as DNA, the CDR3 is TGTGCCCGGACAGGGGGTAACACTGAAGCTTTCTTT.

The chain recombines TRBV7-2 with TRBJ2-2; tentative D call: TRBD2 (6 bases). CDR3 length: 15 residues. Per germline, CDR1 SGHTA and CDR2 FQGNSA. Between the trimmed V and J ends, which lost 8 bases and 3 bases, there was a span of 16 bases. The CDR3 spells CASSVAGRYTGELFF. DNA of the CDR3: TGTGCCAGCTCAGTCGCGGGGAGGTACACCGGGGAGCTGTTTTTT.

This chain uses TRBV5-1 with TRBJ1-6; the match to TRBD1 covers 9 bases. After removal of 0 bases from V and 10 bases from J, the junction contained 5 bases not matched to a gene. From germline, CDR1 is SGHRS and CDR2 YFSETQ. The CDR3 extends over 15 amino acids. The DNA for the CDR3 is TGCGCCAGCAGCTTGGAACAGGGGGCAAGATCACCCCTCCACTTT. Translated, it gives CASSLEQGARSPLHF.

The chain joins TRBV2 to TRBJ1-6, with 7 bases matching TRBD1. J gave up 7 bases and V 6 bases, and 9 bases lay outside the gene matches. This CDR3 is built from 15 residues. Germline V lookup: CDR1 SNHLY, CDR2 FYNNEI. The CDR3 here is CASREQGLENSPLHF. The CDR3 nucleotides read TGTGCCAGCAGGGAACAGGGGTTGGAAAATTCACCCCTCCACTTT.

This clone was observed a single time. The V gene is TRBV3-1 (or the pseudogene TRBV3-2), the J gene TRBJ1-5; no firm D call. Germline CDR1 reads LGHDT; CDR2 reads YNNKEL (reference sequence). Trimming pared 5 bases from V and 0 bases from J, leaving 5 bases between. The CDR3 loop spans 13 amino acids. The CDR3, as DNA: TGTGCCAGCAGCTTGCTTAGCAATCAGCCCCAGCATTTT. Translation gives CASSLLSNQPQHF.

This clone was detected only once. The V call is TRBV9, the J call TRBJ1-5, with 9 bases identical to TRBD1. The CDR3 covers 15 residues. From germline, CDR1 is SGDLS and CDR2 YYNGEE. The V gene end was trimmed by 4 bases and the J gene end by 0 bases; junction bases not matched to a gene: 2. CDR3 sequence (DNA): TGTGCCAGCAGCCAGGACAGGGGTAGCAATCAGCCCCAGCATTTT. It codes for CASSQDRGSNQPQHF. The whole variable domain, remainder taken from reference TRBV9 and TRBJ1-5, is DSGVTQTPKHLITATGQRVTLRCSPRSGDLSVYWYQQSLDQGLQFLIQYYNGEERAKGNILERFSAQQFPDLHSELNLSSLELGDSALYFCASSQDRGSNQPQHFGDGTRLSIL.

Concerning this clone itself: The identical CDR3 is also encoded by other nucleotide sequences in the sample. The rearrangement joins TRBV5-1 to TRBJ2-3, with TRBD1 identical over 10 bases. CDR1 is SGHRS and CDR2 is YFSETQ in the germline V gene. The CDR3 spans 15 residues. With 0 bases clipped from V and 3 bases from J, the junction kept 1 base outside the gene matches. CDR3 amino acids: CASSLGTGGTDTQYF. The CDR3, as DNA: TGCGCCAGCAGCTTGGGGACAGGGGGAACAGATACGCAGTATTTT.

This chain joins TRBV21-1 and TRBJ1-1; the table's D call TRBD1 went unverified against the DNA. TRBV21-1 is labeled a pseudogene. The length of the CDR3 is 16 residues. The CDR3 nucleotides are TGTGCCAGCAGCAAAAGGGACAGGGGTGGGAACACTGAAGCTTTCTTT. Translation: CASSKRDRGGNTEAFF.

V usage is TRBV5-4 and J usage is TRBJ1-1; no definite D call. CDR1 and CDR2 (germline): SGHNT, YYREEE (reference sequence). The V and J ends lost 4 bases and 1 base respectively, with 14 bases between them. The CDR3 contains 15 residues. CDR3 bases: TGTGCCAGCAGCCGAGACGGACGGGGGAACACTGAAGCTTTCTTT. Amino acids: CASSRDGRGNTEAFF.

V is TRBV12-5 and J is TRBJ2-3, with 15 bases that match TRBD2. The CDR3 sequence is 16 residues long. J was trimmed by 4 bases and V by 4 bases; bases with no gene match: 3. Germline CDR1 reads LGHNT; CDR2 reads FRNRAP. The CDR3: CASGSGLAGGADTQYF. DNA for the CDR3: TGTGCTAGTGGTTCGGGACTAGCGGGGGGTGCAGATACGCAGTATTTT.

V usage is TRBV28 and J usage is TRBJ1-6; D uncertain. Germline V gives CDR1 MDHEN, CDR2 SYDVKM. This CDR3 contains 14 residues. Trimming left V 2 bases short and J 5 bases short, with 7 bases between. The CDR3 DNA is TGTGCCAGCAGTTTAGGCAGGAATAATTCACCCCTCCACTTT. This codes for CASSLGRNNSPLHF.

This chain links TRBV6-5 with TRBJ1-1; 8 bases are a match to TRBD1. The germline V gene encodes CDR1 MNHEY and CDR2 SVGAGI. The CDR3 is 15 amino acids. The V gene end was trimmed by 4 bases and the J gene end by 5 bases; junction bases not matched to a gene: 9. CDR3 sequence: CASSSGTGGSTEAFF. The CDR3 bases are TGTGCCAGCAGTTCTGGAACAGGGGGTTCGACTGAAGCTTTCTTT.

Comments on this clone: The sample contains more than one DNA sequence encoding this CDR3. The V gene is TRBV18, the J gene TRBJ1-6; D is ambiguous. Germline V CDR1 and CDR2: KGHSH, LQKENI. Trimming left V 6 bases short and J 6 bases short, with 12 bases between. This CDR3 is built from 14 residues. The CDR3 DNA sequence: TGTGCCAGCTCCCCGGGAGGCAGTAATTCACCCCTCCACTTT. Its protein is CASSPGGSNSPLHF.

The chain is built from TRBV19 and TRBJ2-7; weak D call: TRBD1 (7 bases). CDR1 and CDR2 (germline): LNHDA, SQIVND (reference sequence). CDR3 length equals 14 residues. The V end lost 4 bases, the J end lost 2 bases, and 12 bases lay between the germline ends. CDR3 residues: CASSTVRGAYEQYF. CDR3 DNA sequence: TGTGCCAGTAGTACTGTCAGGGGGGCCTACGAGCAGTACTTC.

This chain joins TRBV24-1 and TRBJ2-1, with a tentative D call TRBD2 (5 bases). Germline assignment: CDR1 KGHDR and CDR2 SFDVKD. V was trimmed by 3 bases and J by 2 bases, leaving 10 bases between them. The CDR3 is 15 residues long. CDR3: CATSDAVGAYNEQFF. The CDR3, as DNA: TGTGCCACCAGTGATGCCGTCGGGGCCTACAATGAGCAGTTCTTC.

The chain recombines TRBV27 with TRBJ1-1, with D unclear. The CDR3 consists of 15 residues. Trimming stripped 1 base from V and 4 bases from J, with 13 bases between. CDR1 is MNHEY and CDR2 is SMNVEV in the germline V gene (reference sequence). CDR3: CASSLLKRGGTEAFF. In nucleotides, the CDR3 is TGTGCCAGCAGTTTATTAAAACGAGGCGGCACTGAAGCTTTCTTT.

This chain connects TRBV5-8 to TRBJ1-5, with 11 bases that match TRBD1. The CDR3 loop spans 14 amino acids. Germline trimming cut 4 bases from V and 7 bases from J; bases unmatched to any gene: 4. Germline V gene sequence: CDR1 SGHTS, CDR2 YDEGEE. Here the CDR3 DNA reads TGTGCCAGCAGCATAGGGACAGGGGGGCAGCCCCAGCATTTT. Translation gives CASSIGTGGQPQHF.

The chain uses TRBV19 and TRBJ1-5, with a weak D call TRBD1 (5 bases). The CDR3 extends over 14 amino acids. Germline CDR1 LNHDA, CDR2 SQIVND (reference sequence). Trimming took off 0 bases at V and 6 bases at J, with 9 bases between the two ends. CDR3 loop: CASSIEGPSQPQHF. CDR3 DNA: TGTGCCAGTAGTATAGAGGGGCCTAGTCAGCCCCAGCATTTT.

This clone showed up just once. The J gene is TRBJ2-5, the V gene TRBV4-1, with 7 bases identical to TRBD2. V shed 1 base and J 5 bases; nucleotides not matched to a gene: 1. The CDR3 loop spans 13 amino acids. CDR1 is MGHRA, CDR2 YSYEKL, per germline. The CDR3 reads CASSQGEGETQYF. The DNA for the CDR3 is TGCGCCAGCAGCCAAGGGGAGGGCGAGACCCAGTACTTC.

The chain uses TRBV9 and TRBJ1-2; 12 nucleotides agree with TRBD1. After removal of 0 bases from V and 6 bases from J, the junction contained 9 bases not matched to a gene. The CDR3 length is 17 residues. Germline assignment: CDR1 SGDLS and CDR2 YYNGEE. CDR3 DNA sequence: TGTGCCAGCAGCGTAGTTTCCGGGACAGGGGGCTCAAATGGCTACACCTTC. This encodes CASSVVSGTGGSNGYTF.

The chain carries TRBV2 and TRBJ1-5; 8 positions agree with TRBD1. The CDR3 has 14 amino acids. Germline loops: CDR1 SNHLY, CDR2 FYNNEI. V lost 8 bases, J lost 5 bases, and 8 bases stayed unmatched. This chain's CDR3 is CASRDRSDYQPQHF. Written as DNA, the CDR3 is TGTGCCAGCCGGGACAGGAGTGATTATCAGCCCCAGCATTTT.

V gene TRBV3-1 (or the pseudogene TRBV3-2) combines with J gene TRBJ1-1, with a tentative D call TRBD1 (5 bases). There are 14 residues in the CDR3. The V end lost 2 bases, the J end lost 1 base, and 8 bases lay between the germline ends. The germline V gene encodes CDR1 LGHDT and CDR2 YNNKEL (reference sequence). CDR3: CASSQLQGNTEAFF. CDR3 DNA sequence: TGTGCCAGCAGCCAACTTCAGGGGAACACTGAAGCTTTCTTT.

The chain has TRBV30 and TRBJ2-1; TRBD1 agrees at 11 bases. The CDR3 length is 12 residues. The V segment lost 8 bases and the J segment 9 bases; nucleotides outside the gene matches: 6. CDR1 is GTSNPN and CDR2 is SVGIG in the germline V gene (reference sequence). CDR3 amino acids: CAGTGGRGEQFF. DNA of the CDR3: TGTGCCGGGACAGGGGGTAGGGGTGAGCAGTTCTTC.